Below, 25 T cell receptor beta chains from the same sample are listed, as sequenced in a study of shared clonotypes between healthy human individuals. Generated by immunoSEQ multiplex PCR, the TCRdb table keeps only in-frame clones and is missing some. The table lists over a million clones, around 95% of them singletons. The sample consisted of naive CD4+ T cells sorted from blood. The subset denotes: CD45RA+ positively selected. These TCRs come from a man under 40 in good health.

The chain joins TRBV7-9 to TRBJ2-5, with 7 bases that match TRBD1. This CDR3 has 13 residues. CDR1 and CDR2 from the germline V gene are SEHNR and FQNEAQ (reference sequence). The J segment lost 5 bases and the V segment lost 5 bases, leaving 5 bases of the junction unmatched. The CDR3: CASSGQVWETQYF. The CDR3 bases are TGTGCCAGCAGCGGACAGGTCTGGGAGACCCAGTACTTC.

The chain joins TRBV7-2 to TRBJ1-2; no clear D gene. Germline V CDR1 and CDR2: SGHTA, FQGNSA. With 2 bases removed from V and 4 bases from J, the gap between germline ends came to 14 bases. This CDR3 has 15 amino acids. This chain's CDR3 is CASSLNPWVGYGYTF. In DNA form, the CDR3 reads TGTGCCAGCAGCTTAAACCCCTGGGTTGGCTATGGCTACACCTTC.

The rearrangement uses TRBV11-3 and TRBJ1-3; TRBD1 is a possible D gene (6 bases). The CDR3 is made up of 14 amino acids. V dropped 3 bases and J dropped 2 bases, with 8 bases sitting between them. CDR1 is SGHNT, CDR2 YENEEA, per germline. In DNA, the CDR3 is TGTGCCAGCAGCTTCGGGGGCCCTGGAAACACCATATATTTT. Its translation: CASSFGGPGNTIYF.

For the CDR3, the DNA is TGTGCCAGCAGTGAACACGACACTCACATGGATTCACCCCTCCACTTT. Translating gives CASSEHDTHMDSPLHF. This chain links TRBV25-1 with TRBJ1-6; no firm D call. Germline assignment: CDR1 MGHDK and CDR2 SYGVNS. This CDR3 has 16 residues. The V gene lost 2 bases and the J gene lost 8 bases, with 16 bases spanning the gap.

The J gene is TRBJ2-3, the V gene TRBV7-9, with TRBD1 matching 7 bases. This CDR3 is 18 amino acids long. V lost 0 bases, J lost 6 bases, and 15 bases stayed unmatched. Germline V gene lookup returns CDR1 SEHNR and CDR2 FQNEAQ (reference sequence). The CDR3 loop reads CASSLAGSTGQHSDTQYF. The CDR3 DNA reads TGTGCCAGCAGCTTAGCTGGGTCGACAGGGCAACACAGTGATACGCAGTATTTT.

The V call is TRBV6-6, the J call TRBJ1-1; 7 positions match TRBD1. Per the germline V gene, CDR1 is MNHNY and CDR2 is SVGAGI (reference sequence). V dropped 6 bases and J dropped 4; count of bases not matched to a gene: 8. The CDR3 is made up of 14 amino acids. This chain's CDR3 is CASRADRDFTEAFF. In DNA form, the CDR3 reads TGTGCCAGCAGGGCCGACAGGGATTTCACTGAAGCTTTCTTT.

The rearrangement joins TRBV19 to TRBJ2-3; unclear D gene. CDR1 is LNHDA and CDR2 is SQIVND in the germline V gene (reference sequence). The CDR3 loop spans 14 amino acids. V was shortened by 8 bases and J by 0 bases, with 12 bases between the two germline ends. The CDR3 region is CASSNTGSTDTQYF. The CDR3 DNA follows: TGTGCCAGTTCCAATACGGGTAGCACAGATACGCAGTATTTT.

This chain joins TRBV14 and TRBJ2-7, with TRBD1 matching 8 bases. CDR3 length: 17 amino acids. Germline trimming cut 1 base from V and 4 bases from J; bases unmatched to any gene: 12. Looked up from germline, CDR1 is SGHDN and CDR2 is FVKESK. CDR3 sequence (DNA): TGTGCCAGCAGCCAAGGACGGCTTACAGGGGGAAGATACGAGCAGTACTTC. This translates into CASSQGRLTGGRYEQYF.

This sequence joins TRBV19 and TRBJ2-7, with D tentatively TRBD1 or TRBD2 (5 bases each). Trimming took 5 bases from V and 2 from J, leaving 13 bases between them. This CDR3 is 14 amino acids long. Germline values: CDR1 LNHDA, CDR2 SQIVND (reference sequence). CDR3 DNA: TGTGCCAGTAGTCCGACCGGGACCACCTACGAGCAGTACTTC. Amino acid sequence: CASSPTGTTYEQYF.

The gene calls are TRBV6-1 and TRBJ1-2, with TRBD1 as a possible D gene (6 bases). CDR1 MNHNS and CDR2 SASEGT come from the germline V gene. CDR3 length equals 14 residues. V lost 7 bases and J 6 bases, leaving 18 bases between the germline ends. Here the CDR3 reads CASTQGGAGNGYTF. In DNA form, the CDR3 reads TGTGCCAGCACTCAAGGGGGGGCCGGCAATGGCTACACCTTC.

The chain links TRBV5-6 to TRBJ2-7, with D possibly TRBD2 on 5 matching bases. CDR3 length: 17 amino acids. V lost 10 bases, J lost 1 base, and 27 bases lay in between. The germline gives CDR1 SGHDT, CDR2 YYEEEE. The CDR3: CAPTVASLLDSSYEQYF. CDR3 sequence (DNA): TGTGCCCCAACCGTGGCTAGCCTCCTAGATTCATCCTACGAGCAGTACTTC.

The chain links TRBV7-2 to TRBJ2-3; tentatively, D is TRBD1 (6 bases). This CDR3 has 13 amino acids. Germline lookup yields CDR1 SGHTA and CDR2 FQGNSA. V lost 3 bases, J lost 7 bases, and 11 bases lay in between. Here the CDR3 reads CASSFDGQNTQYF. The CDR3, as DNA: TGTGCCAGCAGCTTCGACGGACAGAATACGCAGTATTTT.

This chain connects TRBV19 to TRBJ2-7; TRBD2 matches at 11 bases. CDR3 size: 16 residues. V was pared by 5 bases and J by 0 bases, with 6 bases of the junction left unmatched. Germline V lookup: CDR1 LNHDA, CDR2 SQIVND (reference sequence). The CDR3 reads CASSLFGTSGSYEQYF. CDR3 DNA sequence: TGTGCCAGTAGTCTCTTTGGGACTAGCGGCTCCTACGAGCAGTACTTC.

CDR3 amino acids: CASSQDIGELFF. CDR3 DNA: TGTGCCAGCAGCCAAGATATCGGGGAGCTGTTTTTT. The genes are TRBV4-2 and TRBJ2-2; the D is unclear. This CDR3 has 12 amino acids. Trimming took off 0 bases at V and 7 bases at J, with 3 bases between the two ends. Germline CDR1 reads LGHNA; CDR2 reads YNFKEQ.

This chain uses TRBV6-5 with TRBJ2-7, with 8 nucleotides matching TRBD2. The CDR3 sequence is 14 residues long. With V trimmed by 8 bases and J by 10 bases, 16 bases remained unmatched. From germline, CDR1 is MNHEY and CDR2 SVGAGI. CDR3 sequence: CASRDGGAGFGQYF. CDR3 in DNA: TGTGCCAGCCGAGACGGGGGGGCAGGATTCGGACAGTACTTC.

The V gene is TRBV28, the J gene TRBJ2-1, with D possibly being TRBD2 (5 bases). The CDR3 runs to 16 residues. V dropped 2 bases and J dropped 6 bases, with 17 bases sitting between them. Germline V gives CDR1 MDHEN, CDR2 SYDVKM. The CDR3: CASSLAGTGRGNEQFF. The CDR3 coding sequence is TGTGCCAGCAGTTTAGCCGGAACGGGAAGAGGCAATGAGCAGTTCTTC.

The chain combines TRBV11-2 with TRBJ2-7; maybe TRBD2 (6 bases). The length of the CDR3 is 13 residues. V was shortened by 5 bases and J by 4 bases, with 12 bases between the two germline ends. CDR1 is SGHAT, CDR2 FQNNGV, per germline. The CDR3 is CASSNVAEYEQYF. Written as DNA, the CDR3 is TGTGCCAGCAGCAATGTAGCGGAGTACGAGCAGTACTTC.

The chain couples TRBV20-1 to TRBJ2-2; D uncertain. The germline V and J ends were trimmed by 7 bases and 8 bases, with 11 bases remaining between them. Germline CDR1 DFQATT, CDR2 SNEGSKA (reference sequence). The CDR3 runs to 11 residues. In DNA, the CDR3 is TGCAGTGGAAAGCCGTTAGGGGAGCTGTTTTTT. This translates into CSGKPLGELFF.

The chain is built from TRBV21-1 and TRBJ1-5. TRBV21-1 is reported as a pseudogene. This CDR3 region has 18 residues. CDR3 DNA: TGTGCCAGCAGCAAGACCGGGACGGATCCTCATAGCAATCAGCCCCAGCATTTT. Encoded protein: CASSKTGTDPHSNQPQHF.

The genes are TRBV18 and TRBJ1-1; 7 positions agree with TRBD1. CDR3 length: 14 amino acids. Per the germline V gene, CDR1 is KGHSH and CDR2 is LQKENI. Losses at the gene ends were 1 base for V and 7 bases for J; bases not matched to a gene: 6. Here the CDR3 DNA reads TGTGCCAGCTCACCACAGGCCCAGGGGGGTGAAGCTTTCTTT. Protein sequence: CASSPQAQGGEAFF.

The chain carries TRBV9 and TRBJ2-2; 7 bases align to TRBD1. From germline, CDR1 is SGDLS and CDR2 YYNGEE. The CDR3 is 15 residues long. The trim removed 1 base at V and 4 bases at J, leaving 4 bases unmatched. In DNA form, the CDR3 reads TGTGCCAGCAGCGTACTGACAGGGCCCACCGGGGAGCTGTTTTTT. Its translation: CASSVLTGPTGELFF.

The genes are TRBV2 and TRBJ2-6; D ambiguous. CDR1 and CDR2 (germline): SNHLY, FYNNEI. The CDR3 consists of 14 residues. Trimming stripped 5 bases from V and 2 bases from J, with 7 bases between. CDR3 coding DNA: TGTGCCAGCAGTACAGAAACTGGGGCCAACGTCCTGACTTTC. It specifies CASSTETGANVLTF.

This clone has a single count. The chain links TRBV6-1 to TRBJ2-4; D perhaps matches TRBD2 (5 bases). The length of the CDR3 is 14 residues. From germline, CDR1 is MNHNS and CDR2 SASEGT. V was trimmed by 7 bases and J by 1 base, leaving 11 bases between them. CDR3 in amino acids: CASKSRDAKNIQYF. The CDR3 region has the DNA TGTGCCAGCAAGAGCCGGGATGCCAAAAACATTCAGTACTTC.

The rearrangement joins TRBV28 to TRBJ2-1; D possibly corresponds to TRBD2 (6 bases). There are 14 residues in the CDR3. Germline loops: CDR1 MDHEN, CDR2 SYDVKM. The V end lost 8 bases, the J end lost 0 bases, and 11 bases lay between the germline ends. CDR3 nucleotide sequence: TGTGCCAGCTGTAGCGGAAGCTCCTACAATGAGCAGTTCTTC. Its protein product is CASCSGSSYNEQFF.

The CDR3 loop reads CASSSGTSTDTQYF. The CDR3 coding sequence is TGTGCCAGCAGCTCCGGGACTAGCACAGATACGCAGTATTTT. The chain joins TRBV5-4 to TRBJ2-3; weak D call: TRBD2 (6 bases). Germline CDR1 is SGHNT and CDR2 is YYREEE (reference sequence). The CDR3 covers 14 residues. The V end lost 3 bases, the J end lost 0 bases, and 8 bases lay between the germline ends. The variable domain in full, completed from reference TRBV5-4 and TRBJ2-3, reads ETGVTQSPTHLIKTRGQQVTLRCSSQSGHNTVSWYQQALGQGPQFIFQYYREEENGRGNFPPRFSGLQFPNYSSELNVNALELDDSALYLCASSSGTSTDTQYFGPGTRLTVL.